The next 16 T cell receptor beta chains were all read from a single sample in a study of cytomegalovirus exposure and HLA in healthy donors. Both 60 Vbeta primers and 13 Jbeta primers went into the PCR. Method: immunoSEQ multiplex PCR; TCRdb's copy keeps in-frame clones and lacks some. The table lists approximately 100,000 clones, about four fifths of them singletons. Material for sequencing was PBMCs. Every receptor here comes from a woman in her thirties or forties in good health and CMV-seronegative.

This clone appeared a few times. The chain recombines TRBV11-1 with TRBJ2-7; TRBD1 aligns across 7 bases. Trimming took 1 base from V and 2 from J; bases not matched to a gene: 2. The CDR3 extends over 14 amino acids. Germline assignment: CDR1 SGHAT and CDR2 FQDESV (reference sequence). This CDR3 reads CASSLDQGAYEQYF. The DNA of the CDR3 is TGTGCCAGCAGCTTAGACCAGGGGGCCTACGAGCAGTACTTC.

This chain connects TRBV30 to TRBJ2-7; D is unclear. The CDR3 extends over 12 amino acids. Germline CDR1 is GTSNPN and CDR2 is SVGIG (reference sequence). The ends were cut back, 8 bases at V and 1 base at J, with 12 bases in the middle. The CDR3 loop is CAGFRNSYEQYF. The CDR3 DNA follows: TGTGCCGGGTTCAGGAATTCCTACGAGCAGTACTTC.

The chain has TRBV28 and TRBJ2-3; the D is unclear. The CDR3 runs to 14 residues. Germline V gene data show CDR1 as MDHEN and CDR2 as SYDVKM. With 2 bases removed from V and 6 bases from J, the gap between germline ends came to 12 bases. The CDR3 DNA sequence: TGTGCCAGCAGTTTACCCCGCCGAGAGGATACGCAGTATTTT. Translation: CASSLPRREDTQYF.

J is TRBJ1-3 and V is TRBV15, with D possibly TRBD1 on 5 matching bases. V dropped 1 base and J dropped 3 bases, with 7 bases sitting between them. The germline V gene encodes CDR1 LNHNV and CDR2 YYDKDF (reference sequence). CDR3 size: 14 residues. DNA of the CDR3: TGTGCCACCAGCAGAGGACAGATTGGAAACACCATATATTTT. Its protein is CATSRGQIGNTIYF. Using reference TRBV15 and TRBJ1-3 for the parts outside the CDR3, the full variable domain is DAMVIQNPRYQVTQFGKPVTLSCSQTLNHNVMYWYQQKSSQAPKLLFHYYDKDFNNEADTPDNFQSRRPNTSFCFLDIRSPGLGDTAMYLCATSRGQIGNTIYFGEGSWLTVV.

CDR3 bases: TGTGCCAGCAGTGAACTATCCAACACCGGGGAGCTGTTTTTT. Translation gives CASSELSNTGELFF. V gene TRBV6-4 combines with J gene TRBJ2-2; D is uncertain. Germline CDR1 and CDR2: MRHNA and SNTAGT. Trimming removed 3 bases at V and 2 bases at J, with 7 bases between. The CDR3 totals 14 residues.

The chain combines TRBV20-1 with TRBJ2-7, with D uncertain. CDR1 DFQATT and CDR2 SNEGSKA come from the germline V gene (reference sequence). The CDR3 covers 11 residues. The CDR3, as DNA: TGCAGCGCCGACGGAGCCTACGAGCAGTACTTC. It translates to CSADGAYEQYF.

The CDR3 bases are TGTGCCTGGAGTGTCGGGCTAGGGGACACAGATACGCAGTATTTT. It yields the protein CAWSVGLGDTDTQYF. V is TRBV30 and J is TRBJ2-3, with TRBD1 as a possible D gene (5 bases). V lost 0 bases, J lost 2 bases, and 12 bases lay in between. This CDR3 spans 15 amino acids. Germline-derived CDR1 and CDR2 are GTSNPN and SVGIG (reference sequence).

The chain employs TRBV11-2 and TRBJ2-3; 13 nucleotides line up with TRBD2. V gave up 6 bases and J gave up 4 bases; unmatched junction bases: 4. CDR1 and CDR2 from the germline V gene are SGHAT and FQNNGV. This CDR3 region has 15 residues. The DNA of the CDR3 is TGTGCCAGCAGACTACTAGCGGGGGGGCCAGATACGCAGTATTTT. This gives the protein CASRLLAGGPDTQYF.

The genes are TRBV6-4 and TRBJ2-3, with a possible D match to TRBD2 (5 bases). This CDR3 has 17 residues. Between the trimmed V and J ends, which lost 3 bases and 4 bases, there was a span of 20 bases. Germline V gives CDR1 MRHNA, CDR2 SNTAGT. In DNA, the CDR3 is TGTGCCAGCAGTGAAACCCTGCCTAGCTATCCCCCAGATACGCAGTATTTT. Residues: CASSETLPSYPPDTQYF.

DNA for the CDR3: TGTGCCAGCAGCAAAGCCGGGGACATTTCTTGGGGCACTGAAGCTTTCTTT. It specifies CASSKAGDISWGTEAFF. The rearrangement joins TRBV21-1 to TRBJ1-1; TRBD1 is the table's D call, not checked against the DNA. TRBV21-1 is a pseudogene segment. The CDR3 totals 17 residues.

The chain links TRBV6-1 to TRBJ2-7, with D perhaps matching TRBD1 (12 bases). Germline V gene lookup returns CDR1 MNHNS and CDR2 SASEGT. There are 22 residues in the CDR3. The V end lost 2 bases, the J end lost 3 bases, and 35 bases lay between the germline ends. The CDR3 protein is CASSETGTGGSLAGGIFYEQYF. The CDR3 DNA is TGTGCCAGCAGTGAAACCGGGACAGGGGGCAGTCTAGCGGGAGGTATCTTCTACGAGCAGTACTTC.

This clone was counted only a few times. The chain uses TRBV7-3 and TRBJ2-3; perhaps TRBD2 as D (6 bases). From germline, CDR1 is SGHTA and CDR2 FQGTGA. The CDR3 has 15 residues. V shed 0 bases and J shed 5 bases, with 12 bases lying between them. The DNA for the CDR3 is TGTGCCAGCAGCTTAACTCCAGAGGAGGGAGATACGCAGTATTTT. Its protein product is CASSLTPEEGDTQYF. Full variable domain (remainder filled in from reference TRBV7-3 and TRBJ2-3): GAGVSQTPSNKVTEKGKYVELRCDPISGHTALYWYRQSLGQGPEFLIYFQGTGAADDSGLPNDRFFAVRPEGSVSTLKIQRTERGDSAVYLCASSLTPEEGDTQYFGPGTRLTVL.

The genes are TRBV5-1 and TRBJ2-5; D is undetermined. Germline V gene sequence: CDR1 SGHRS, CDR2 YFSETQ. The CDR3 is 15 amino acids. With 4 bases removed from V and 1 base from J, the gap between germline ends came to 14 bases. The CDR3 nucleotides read TGCGCCAGCAGCCCATCGGAGATCCTCCAAGAGACCCAGTACTTC. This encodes CASSPSEILQETQYF.

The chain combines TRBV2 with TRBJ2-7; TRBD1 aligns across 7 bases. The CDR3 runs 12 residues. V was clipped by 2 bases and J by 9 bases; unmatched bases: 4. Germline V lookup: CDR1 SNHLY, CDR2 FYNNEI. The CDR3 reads CASSERDRSQYF. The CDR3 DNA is TGTGCCAGCAGTGAAAGGGACAGATCGCAGTACTTC.

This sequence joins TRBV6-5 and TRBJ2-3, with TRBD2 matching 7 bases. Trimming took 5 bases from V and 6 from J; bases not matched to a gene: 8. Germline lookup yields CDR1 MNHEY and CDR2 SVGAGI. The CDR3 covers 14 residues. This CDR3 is CASSRYAGADTQYF. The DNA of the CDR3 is TGTGCCAGCAGTCGATACGCGGGAGCGGATACGCAGTATTTT.

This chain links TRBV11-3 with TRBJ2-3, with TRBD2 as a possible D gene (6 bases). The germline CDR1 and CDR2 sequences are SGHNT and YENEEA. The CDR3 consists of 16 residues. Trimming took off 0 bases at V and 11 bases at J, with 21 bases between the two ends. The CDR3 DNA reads TGTGCCAGCAGCTTAGAAGCCCCTGTTGGGGGAGGCAAGCAGTATTTT. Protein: CASSLEAPVGGGKQYF.